This T cell receptor beta chain was sequenced during a study of shared clonotypes between healthy human individuals. Assay: immunoSEQ multiplex PCR; the TCRdb copy retains only in-frame clones and omits some. This table has around 450,000 clones, roughly 80% appearing once. In the case of this clone: At one of its ends the junction is not consistent with the germline gene, which may arise from a read error.

It was 80 million to 90 million PBMCs that unsorted samples used for genomic DNA. The CDR3 runs 14 residues. The germline CDR1 and CDR2 sequences are MDHEN and SYDVKM. The chain combines TRBV28 with TRBJ1-4; 7 nucleotides line up with TRBD1. The sequence derives from a woman aged 40 to 49 in good health. Some clones in this sample may be carry-over from other donors' samples. Specimen: PBMCs. CDR3 protein: CASSLRPGGEELFF. CDR3 in DNA: TGTGCCAGCAGTTTAAGGCCAGGGGGTGAAGAACTGTTTTTT.